Listed here are 6 T cell receptor beta chains from one sample, sequenced in a study of cytotoxic CD8 clonotypes in ibrutinib-treated CLL. The data were produced by immunoSEQ multiplex PCR, yet TCRdb's version contains in-frame clones alone and is incomplete. The table shows tens of thousands of clones, with nearly 70% occurring only once. The material was PBMCs, obtained after 12 months of ibrutinib treatment. The origin of the receptors is a human donor with chronic lymphocytic leukemia.

This clone occurred once. The rearrangement uses TRBV9 and TRBJ1-1; possibly TRBD1 for D (6 bases). Germline V CDR1 and CDR2: SGDLS, YYNGEE. V lost 3 bases, J lost 6 bases, and 18 bases lay in between. The CDR3 totals 15 residues. This CDR3 is CASSGLTGAAAEAFF. The CDR3 bases are TGTGCCAGCAGCGGACTGACAGGTGCCGCGGCTGAAGCTTTCTTT.

The CDR3 loop is CASSLGGDETQYF. CDR3 DNA sequence: TGTGCCAGCAGCTTAGGAGGAGATGAGACCCAGTACTTC. The gene calls are TRBV11-3 and TRBJ2-5; D ambiguous. This CDR3 has 13 residues. Germline assignment: CDR1 SGHNT and CDR2 YENEEA. V lost 1 base to trimming and J lost 5 bases, with 8 bases between them. Together with reference TRBV11-3 and TRBJ2-5, the CDR3 gives the full variable domain: EAGVVQSPRYKIIEKKQPVAFWCNPISGHNTLYWYLQNLGQGPELLIRYENEEAVDDSQLPKDRFSAERLKGVDSTLKIQPAELGDSAVYLCASSLGGDETQYFGPGTRLLVL.

The chain combines TRBV6-1 with TRBJ1-2; 8 bases are a match to TRBD1. The V gene's germline CDR1 is MNHNS and CDR2 SASEGT. The CDR3 length is 15 residues. V was clipped by 7 bases and J by 2 bases; unmatched bases: 9. The CDR3 protein is CASTGRTGLNYGYTF. The CDR3 DNA reads TGTGCCAGCACCGGTAGGACAGGGTTAAACTATGGCTACACCTTC.

This clone was recorded a few times. This chain connects TRBV10-1 to TRBJ1-1, with TRBD1 identical over 8 bases. The CDR3 contains 14 residues. Germline trimming cut 5 bases from V and 0 bases from J; bases unmatched to any gene: 2. CDR1 and CDR2 from the germline V gene are WNHNN and SYGVQD (reference sequence). CDR3 bases: TGCGCCAGCAGTTCGGACAGGGTGAACACTGAAGCTTTCTTT. This gives the protein CASSSDRVNTEAFF.

The chain recombines TRBV18 with TRBJ2-7, with a tentative D call TRBD1 (5 bases). This CDR3 comprises 14 residues. V dropped 6 bases and J dropped 1 base, with 13 bases sitting between them. Germline V lookup: CDR1 KGHSH, CDR2 LQKENI. In DNA, the CDR3 is TGTGCCAGCTCTCACGACAGCTTTTCCTACGAGCAGTACTTC. This sequence encodes CASSHDSFSYEQYF.

The chain couples TRBV4-1 to TRBJ2-1; tentatively, D is TRBD1 (5 bases). Trimming pared 3 bases from V and 3 bases from J, leaving 18 bases between. The CDR3 contains 17 residues. Germline CDR1 MGHRA, CDR2 YSYEKL. CDR3 sequence: CASSQGPTPTVYNEQFF. The CDR3 DNA reads TGCGCCAGCAGCCAGGGGCCCACCCCGACGGTCTACAATGAGCAGTTCTTC.